This TCR beta chain is from a study of monozygotic twins with inflammatory bowel disease. UMIs that included a 6-nucleotide sample barcode were added by template switching, which took place during cDNA synthesis. No DNA is given; TCRdb re-called the 5' RACE reads and lists each CDR3 protein once. This repertoire includes about 110,000 distinct CDR3 sequences. Germline assignment: CDR1 LGHDT and CDR2 YNNKEL (reference sequence). The CDR3 covers 14 residues. Sequenced: blood. The chain is built from TRBV3-1 and TRBJ2-5; with no DNA, the TCRdb D assignment of TRBD2 cannot be verified. The receptor was derived from a human donor with ulcerative colitis or Crohn's disease, or a healthy co-twin of an affected twin (not recorded which). This CDR3 reads CASSQGLAGETQYF.